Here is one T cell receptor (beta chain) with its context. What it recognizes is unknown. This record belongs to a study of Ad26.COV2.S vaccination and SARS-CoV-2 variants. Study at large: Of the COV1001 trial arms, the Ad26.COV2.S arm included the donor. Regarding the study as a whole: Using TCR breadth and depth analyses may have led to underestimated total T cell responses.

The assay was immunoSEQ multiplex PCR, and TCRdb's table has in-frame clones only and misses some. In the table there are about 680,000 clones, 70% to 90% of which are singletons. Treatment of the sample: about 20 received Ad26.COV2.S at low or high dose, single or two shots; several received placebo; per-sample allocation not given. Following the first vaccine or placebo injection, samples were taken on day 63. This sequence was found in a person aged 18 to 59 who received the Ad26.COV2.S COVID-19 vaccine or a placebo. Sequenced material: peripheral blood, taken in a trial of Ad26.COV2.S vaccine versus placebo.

Written as DNA, the CDR3 is TGTGCCATCAGTGACCGGGACTCGAGCTCCTACAATGAGCAGTTCTTC. Translating it yields CAISDRDSSSYNEQFF. This rearrangement joins TRBV10-3 to TRBJ2-1, with D perhaps matching TRBD2 (6 bases). Germline CDR1 and CDR2: ENHRY and SYGVKD. This CDR3 spans 16 amino acids. V lost 3 bases and J lost 0, with 12 bases in between.